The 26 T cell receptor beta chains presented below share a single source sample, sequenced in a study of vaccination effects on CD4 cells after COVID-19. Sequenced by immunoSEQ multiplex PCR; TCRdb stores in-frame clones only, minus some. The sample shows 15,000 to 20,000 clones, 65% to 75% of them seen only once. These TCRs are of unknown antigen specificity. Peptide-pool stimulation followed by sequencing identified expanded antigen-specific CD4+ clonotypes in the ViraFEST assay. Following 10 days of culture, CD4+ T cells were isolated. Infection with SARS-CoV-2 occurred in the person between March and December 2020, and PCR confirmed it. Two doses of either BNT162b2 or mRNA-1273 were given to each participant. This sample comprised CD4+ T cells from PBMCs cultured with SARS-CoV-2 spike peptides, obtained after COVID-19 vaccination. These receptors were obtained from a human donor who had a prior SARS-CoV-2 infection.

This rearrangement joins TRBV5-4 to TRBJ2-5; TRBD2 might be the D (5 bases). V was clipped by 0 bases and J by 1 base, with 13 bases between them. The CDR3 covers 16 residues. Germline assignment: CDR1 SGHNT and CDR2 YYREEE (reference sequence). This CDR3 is CASSLAASFPQETQYF. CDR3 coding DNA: TGTGCCAGCAGCTTGGCGGCTAGCTTCCCCCAAGAGACCCAGTACTTC.

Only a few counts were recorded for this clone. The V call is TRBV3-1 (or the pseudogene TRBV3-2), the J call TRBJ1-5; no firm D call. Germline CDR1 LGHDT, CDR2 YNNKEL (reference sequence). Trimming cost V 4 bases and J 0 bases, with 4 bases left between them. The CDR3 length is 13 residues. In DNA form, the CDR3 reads TGTGCCAGCAGCCTGAATAGCAATCAGCCCCAGCATTTT. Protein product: CASSLNSNQPQHF.

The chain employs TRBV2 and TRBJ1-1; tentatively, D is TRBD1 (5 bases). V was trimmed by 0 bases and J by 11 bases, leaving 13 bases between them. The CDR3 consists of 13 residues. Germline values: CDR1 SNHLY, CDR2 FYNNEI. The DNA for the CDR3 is TGTGCCAGCAGTGAAGCGCGCAGGGATCGGGCTTTCTTT. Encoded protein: CASSEARRDRAFF.

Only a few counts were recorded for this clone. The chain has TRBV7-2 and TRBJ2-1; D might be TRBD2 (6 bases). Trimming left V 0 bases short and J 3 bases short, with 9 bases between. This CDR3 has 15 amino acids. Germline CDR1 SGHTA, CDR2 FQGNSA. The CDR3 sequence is CASSLAKTSYNEQFF. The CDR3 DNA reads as TGTGCCAGCAGCTTAGCAAAGACTAGCTACAATGAGCAGTTCTTC.

CDR3 in DNA: TGTGCCAGCAGTTACCAGCAGGGGCTGAACACTGAAGCTTTCTTT. Encoded protein: CASSYQQGLNTEAFF. V gene TRBV6-5 combines with J gene TRBJ1-1, with D possibly TRBD1 on 6 matching bases. CDR1 and CDR2 from the germline V gene are MNHEY and SVGAGI. V gave up 2 bases and J gave up 0 bases, with 10 bases separating them. The CDR3 length is 15 residues.

The CDR3 is CASSLGDGAWTPLHF. The DNA for the CDR3 is TGTGCCAGCAGCTTAGGGGACGGCGCCTGGACACCCCTCCACTTT. The rearrangement joins TRBV5-5 to TRBJ1-6; perhaps TRBD1 as D (5 bases). V lost 2 bases, J lost 11 bases, and 17 bases lay in between. The CDR3 contains 15 residues. Germline V gene lookup returns CDR1 SGHKS and CDR2 YYEKEE (reference sequence).

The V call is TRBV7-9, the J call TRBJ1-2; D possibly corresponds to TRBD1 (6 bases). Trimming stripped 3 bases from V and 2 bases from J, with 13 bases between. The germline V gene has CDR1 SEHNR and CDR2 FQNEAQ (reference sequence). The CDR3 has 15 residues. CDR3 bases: TGTGCCAGCAGCTTGCTTGGGGGGCGCAACTATGGCTACACCTTC. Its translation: CASSLLGGRNYGYTF. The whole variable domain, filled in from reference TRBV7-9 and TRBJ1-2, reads DTGVSQNPRHKITKRGQNVTFRCDPISEHNRLYWYRQTLGQGPEFLTYFQNEAQLEKSRLLSDRFSAERPKGSFSTLEIQRTEQGDSAMYLCASSLLGGRNYGYTFGSGTRLTVV.

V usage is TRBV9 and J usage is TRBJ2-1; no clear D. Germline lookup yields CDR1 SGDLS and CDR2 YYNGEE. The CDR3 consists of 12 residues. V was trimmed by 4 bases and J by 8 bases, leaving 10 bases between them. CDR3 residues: CASSPRGYEQFF. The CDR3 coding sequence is TGTGCCAGCAGCCCTCGAGGCTATGAGCAGTTCTTC.

CDR3 sequence (DNA): TGCGCCAGCAGACGAACCGGGACTATACAAGAGACCCAGTACTTC. Protein: CASRRTGTIQETQYF. The chain combines TRBV5-1 with TRBJ2-5; 7 bases line up with TRBD2. J was trimmed by 2 bases and V by 5 bases; bases with no gene match: 9. Germline V gives CDR1 SGHRS, CDR2 YFSETQ. CDR3 length equals 15 residues.

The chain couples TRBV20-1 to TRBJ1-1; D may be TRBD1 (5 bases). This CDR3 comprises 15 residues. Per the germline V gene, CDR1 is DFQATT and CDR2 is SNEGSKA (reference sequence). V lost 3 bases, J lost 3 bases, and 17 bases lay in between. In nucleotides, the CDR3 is TGCAGTGCTAGTAATGGGGGGAGAGGAGACACTGAAGCTTTCTTT. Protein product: CSASNGGRGDTEAFF.

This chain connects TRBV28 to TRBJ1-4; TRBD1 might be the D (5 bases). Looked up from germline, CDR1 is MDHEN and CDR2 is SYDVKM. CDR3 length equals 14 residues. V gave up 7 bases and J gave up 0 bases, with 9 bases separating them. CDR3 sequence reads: CASKSGATNEKLFF. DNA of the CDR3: TGTGCCAGCAAGTCGGGGGCAACTAATGAAAAACTGTTTTTT.

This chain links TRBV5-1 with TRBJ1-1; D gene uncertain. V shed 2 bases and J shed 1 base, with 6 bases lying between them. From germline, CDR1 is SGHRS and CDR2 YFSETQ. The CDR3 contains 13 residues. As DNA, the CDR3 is TGCGCCAGCAGCTTCTCGGGGAACACTGAAGCTTTCTTT. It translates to CASSFSGNTEAFF.

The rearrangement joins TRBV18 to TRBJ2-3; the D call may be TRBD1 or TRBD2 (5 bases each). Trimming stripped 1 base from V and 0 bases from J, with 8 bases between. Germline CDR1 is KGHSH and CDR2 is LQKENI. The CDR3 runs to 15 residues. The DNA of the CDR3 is TGTGCCAGCTCACCACGGGGCGGGAGCACAGATACGCAGTATTTT. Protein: CASSPRGGSTDTQYF.

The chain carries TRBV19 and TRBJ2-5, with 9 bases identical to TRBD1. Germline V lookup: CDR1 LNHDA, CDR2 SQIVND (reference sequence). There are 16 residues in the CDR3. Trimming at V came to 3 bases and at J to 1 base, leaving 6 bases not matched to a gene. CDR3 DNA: TGTGCCAGTAGTATCGGGTACAGGGGGCGCCAAGAGACCCAGTACTTC. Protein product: CASSIGYRGRQETQYF.

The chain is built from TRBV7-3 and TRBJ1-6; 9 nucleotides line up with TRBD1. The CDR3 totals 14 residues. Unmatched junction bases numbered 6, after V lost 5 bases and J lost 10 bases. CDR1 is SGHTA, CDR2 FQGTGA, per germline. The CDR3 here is CASSLRQGESPLHF. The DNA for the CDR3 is TGTGCCAGCAGCCTACGACAGGGGGAATCACCCCTCCACTTT.

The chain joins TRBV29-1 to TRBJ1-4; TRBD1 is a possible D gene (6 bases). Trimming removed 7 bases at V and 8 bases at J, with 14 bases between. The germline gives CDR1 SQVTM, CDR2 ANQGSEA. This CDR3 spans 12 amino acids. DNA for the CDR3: TGCAGCGCCCTGGGACACGACGAAAAACTGTTTTTT. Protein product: CSALGHDEKLFF. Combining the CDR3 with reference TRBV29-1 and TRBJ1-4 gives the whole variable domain SAVISQKPSRDICQRGTSLTIQCQVDSQVTMMFWYRQQPGQSLTLIATANQGSEATYESGFVIDKFPISRPNLTFSTLTVSNMSPEDSSIYLCSALGHDEKLFFGSGTQLSVL.

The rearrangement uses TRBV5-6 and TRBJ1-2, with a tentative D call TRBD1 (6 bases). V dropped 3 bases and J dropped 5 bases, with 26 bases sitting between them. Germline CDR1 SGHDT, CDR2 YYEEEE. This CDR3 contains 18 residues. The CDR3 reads CASSSMFGGYSGSYGYTF. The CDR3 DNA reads TGTGCCAGCAGCTCCATGTTTGGGGGCTACTCAGGGTCTTATGGCTACACCTTC.

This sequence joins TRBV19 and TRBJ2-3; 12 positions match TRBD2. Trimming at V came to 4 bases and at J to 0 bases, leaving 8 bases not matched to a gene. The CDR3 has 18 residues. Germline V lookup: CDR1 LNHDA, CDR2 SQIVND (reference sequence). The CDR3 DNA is TGTGCCAGTAGTACGCCTAGCGGGGGGGGAACTAGCACAGATACGCAGTATTTT. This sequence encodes CASSTPSGGGTSTDTQYF.

CDR3 bases: TGTGCCAGCACCACCCTTGGCGGGACCGGGGAGCTGTTTTTT. Its translation is CASTTLGGTGELFF. This sequence joins TRBV3-1 (or the pseudogene TRBV3-2) and TRBJ2-2; D may be TRBD2 (5 bases). Trimming took off 7 bases at V and 5 bases at J, with 14 bases between the two ends. CDR3 length: 14 residues. Germline V gives CDR1 LGHDT, CDR2 YNNKEL (reference sequence).

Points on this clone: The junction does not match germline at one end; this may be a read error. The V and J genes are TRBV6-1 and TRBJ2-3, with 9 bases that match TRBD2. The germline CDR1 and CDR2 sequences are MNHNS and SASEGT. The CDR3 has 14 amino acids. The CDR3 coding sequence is TGTGCAAGCAGGCGGGGGGGAAGCACAGATACGCAGTATTTT. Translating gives CASRRGGSTDTQYF.

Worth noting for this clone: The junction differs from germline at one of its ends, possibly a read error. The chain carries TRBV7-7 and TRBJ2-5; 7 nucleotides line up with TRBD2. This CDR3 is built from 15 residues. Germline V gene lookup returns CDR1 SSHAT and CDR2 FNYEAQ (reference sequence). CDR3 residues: CASSPSSGGQETQYF. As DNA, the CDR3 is TGTGCTAGCAGCCCTTCTAGCGGAGGGCAAGAGACCCAGTACTTC.

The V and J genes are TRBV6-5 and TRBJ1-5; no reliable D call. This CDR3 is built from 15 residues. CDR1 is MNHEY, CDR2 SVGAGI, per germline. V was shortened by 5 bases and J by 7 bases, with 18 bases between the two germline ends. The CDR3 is CASSLKGFFGQPQHF. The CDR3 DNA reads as TGTGCCAGCAGTCTCAAGGGTTTCTTCGGACAGCCCCAGCATTTT.

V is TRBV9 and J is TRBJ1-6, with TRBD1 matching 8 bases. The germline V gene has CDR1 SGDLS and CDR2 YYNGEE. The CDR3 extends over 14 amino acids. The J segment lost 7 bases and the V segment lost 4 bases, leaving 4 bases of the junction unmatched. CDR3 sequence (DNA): TGTGCCAGCAGCACGACAGGGGACAATTCACCCCTCCACTTT. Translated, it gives CASSTTGDNSPLHF.

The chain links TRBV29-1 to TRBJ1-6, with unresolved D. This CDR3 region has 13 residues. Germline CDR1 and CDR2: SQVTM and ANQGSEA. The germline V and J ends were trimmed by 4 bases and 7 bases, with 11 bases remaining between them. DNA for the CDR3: TGCAGCGTTGGTCAGGACCAAAATTCACCCCTCCACTTT. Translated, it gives CSVGQDQNSPLHF. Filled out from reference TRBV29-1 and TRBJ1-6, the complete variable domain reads SAVISQKPSRDICQRGTSLTIQCQVDSQVTMMFWYRQQPGQSLTLIATANQGSEATYESGFVIDKFPISRPNLTFSTLTVSNMSPEDSSIYLCSVGQDQNSPLHFGNGTRLTVT.

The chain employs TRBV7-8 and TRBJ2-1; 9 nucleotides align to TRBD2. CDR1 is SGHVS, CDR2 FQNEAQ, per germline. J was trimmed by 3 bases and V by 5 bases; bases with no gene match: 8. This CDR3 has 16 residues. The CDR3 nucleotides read TGTGCCAGCAGCCCCTATAGCGGGAGAGTCTACAATGAGCAGTTCTTC. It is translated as CASSPYSGRVYNEQFF.

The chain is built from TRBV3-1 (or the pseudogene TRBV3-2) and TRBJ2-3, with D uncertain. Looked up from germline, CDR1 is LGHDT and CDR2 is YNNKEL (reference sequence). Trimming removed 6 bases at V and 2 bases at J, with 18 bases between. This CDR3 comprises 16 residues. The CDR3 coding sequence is TGTGCCAGCAGTCATCTAGGACCGATGCTCACAGATACGCAGTATTTT. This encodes CASSHLGPMLTDTQYF.